This TCR beta chain was obtained from a study of cytomegalovirus exposure and HLA in healthy donors. PCR amplification relied on 60 Vbeta primers (plus 13 Jbeta primers). TCRdb's copy holds only in-frame clones and misses some; the assay was immunoSEQ multiplex PCR. The sample records about 110,000 clones, 67% being singletons. The V gene's germline CDR1 is SQVTM and CDR2 ANQGSEA. The V segment lost 0 bases and the J segment 8 bases; nucleotides outside the gene matches: 9. This CDR3 is 15 amino acids long. This sequence was found in a young man in good health and CMV-seropositive. The source material was PBMCs. The chain couples TRBV29-1 to TRBJ1-4; 7 nucleotides agree with TRBD1. This CDR3 reads CSVEDEGGFEEKLFF. The DNA for the CDR3 is TGCAGCGTTGAAGACGAAGGGGGCTTTGAGGAAAAACTGTTTTTT. Complete variable domain (other parts from reference TRBV29-1 and TRBJ1-4): SAVISQKPSRDICQRGTSLTIQCQVDSQVTMMFWYRQQPGQSLTLIATANQGSEATYESGFVIDKFPISRPNLTFSTLTVSNMSPEDSSIYLCSVEDEGGFEEKLFFGSGTQLSVL.